This TCR beta chain was found in a study of cytomegalovirus exposure and HLA in healthy donors. The wider study: Later analysis reported that the approximately 120 validation repertoires shared the platform of the approximately 670 first-cohort repertoires. Study-wide results and limits: The investigators catalogued 150 or so TCR beta chains as cytomegalovirus-associated.

Sequencing was performed with immunoSEQ multiplex PCR; in TCRdb, only in-frame clones are kept and a portion is missing. This sample has about 190,000 clones; approximately 88% occur once, and the top ten carry roughly 7.5%. Turning to this clone: Its antigen remains unidentified.

The donors were part of the approximately 120-subject validation cohort, which stood apart from the roughly 730-subject first cohort. The V end was cut by 10 bases, the J end by 6 bases, with 22 bases between. This CDR3 is 14 amino acids long. Germline lookup yields CDR1 SEHNR and CDR2 FQNEAQ (reference sequence). The chain uses TRBV7-9 and TRBJ2-7; D is possibly TRBD1 (8 bases). This TCR came from a man younger than 35 in good health and CMV-seropositive. The sample consisted of PBMCs. The CDR3 sequence: CAIEGGDRPLEQYF. CDR3 DNA sequence: TGTGCCATCGAAGGGGGGGACAGGCCCCTCGAGCAGTACTTC.